What follows describes a single TCR beta chain. What it recognizes is unknown. The entry originates in a study of post-analysis software for immune sequencing data. Study outcomes and limitations: A handful of TRBV segments occurring more often in patients than controls included TRBV5-6, TRBV5-1 and TRBV20-1.

The TCR beta cDNA libraries contained unique molecular identifiers. TCRdb called the PCR reads again in MiXCR, with one record for every CDR3 protein. The table includes about 540,000 distinct CDR3 sequences, around 31% detected once. Trimming cost V 6 bases and J 7 bases, with 13 bases left between them. CDR3 size: 13 residues. Per germline, CDR1 SNHLY and CDR2 FYNNEI. This chain joins TRBV2 and TRBJ2-1; tentative D call: TRBD2 (6 bases). Sequencing was carried out using blood. The clonotype comes from a girl aged 2-17 years with multiple sclerosis. The CDR3 loop reads CASRAGRRNEQFF. The CDR3 nucleotides read TGTGCCAGCAGGGCGGGGAGGCGGAATGAGCAGTTCTTC.